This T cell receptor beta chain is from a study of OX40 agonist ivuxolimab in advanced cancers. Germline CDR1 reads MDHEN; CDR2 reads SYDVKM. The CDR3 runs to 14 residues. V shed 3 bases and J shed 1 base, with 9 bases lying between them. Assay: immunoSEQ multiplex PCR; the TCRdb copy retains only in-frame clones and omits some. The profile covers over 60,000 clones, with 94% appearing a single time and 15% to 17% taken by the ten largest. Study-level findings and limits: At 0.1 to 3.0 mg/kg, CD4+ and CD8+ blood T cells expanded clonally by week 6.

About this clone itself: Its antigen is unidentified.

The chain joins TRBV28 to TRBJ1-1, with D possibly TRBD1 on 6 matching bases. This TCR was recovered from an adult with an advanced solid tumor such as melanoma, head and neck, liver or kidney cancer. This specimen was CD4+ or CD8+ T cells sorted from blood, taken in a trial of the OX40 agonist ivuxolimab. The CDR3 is CASSFTGKNTEAFF. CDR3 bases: TGTGCCAGCAGTTTTACAGGGAAGAACACTGAAGCTTTCTTT.